Listed below are T cell receptor beta chains from one sample, sequenced in a study of beta chain features in type 1 diabetes. Only in-frame clones appear in the TCRdb table, and some are missing; sequencing was by immunoSEQ multiplex PCR. This repertoire shows 160,000 or so clones, roughly 10% found once; its top ten account for 0.7%. Sequencing was carried out using central memory CD4+ T cells from blood. These TCRs come from a woman in her twenties or thirties with type 1 diabetes. Both conserved end residues are part of each CDR3. The D gene is left open where the match is weak. A row's size may be missing; if present it is once, few, many or a size class.

few,TRBD2,TRBV10-3,TRBJ2-3,TGTGCCATCAGTGAGTCTAACGGGAGGGCCTTAGATACGCAGTATTTT,CAISESNGRALDTQYF
many,-,TRBV23-1,TRBJ2-7,TGCGCCAGCAGCCCTGAAACACATCTTCCTGTGGACTTC,CASSPETHLPVDF
-,TRBD1,TRBV5-1,TRBJ2-7,TGCGCCAGCAGCCCGGGACAGGAGACCTACGAGCAGTACTTC,CASSPGQETYEQYF
few,TRBD2,TRBV6-5,TRBJ2-3,TGTGCCAGCAACGTACTAGCGGGGGGCACAGATACGCAGTATTTT,CASNVLAGGTDTQYF
-,-,TRBV6-5,TRBJ2-7,TGTGCCAGCGGGCGGGACGCCACCTACGAGCAGTACTTC,CASGRDATYEQYF
-,-,TRBV4-1,TRBJ1-1,TGCGCCAGCAGCCAAGGCCATTCTCGGGGGACGACTGAAGCTTTCTTT,CASSQGHSRGTTEAFF
few,-,TRBV5-1,TRBJ1-1,TGCGCCAGCAGCCTTGTCTTGAACACTGAAGCTTTCTTT,CASSLVLNTEAFF
few,-,TRBV6-1,TRBJ2-1,TGTGCCAGCAGTGAACTATCTGCGCGGGCCGAGCAGTTCTTC,CASSELSARAEQFF
few,TRBD2,TRBV19,TRBJ2-1,TGTGCCAGTAGGGGACTAGCGGGGCGCTCCTACAATGAGCAGTTCTTC,CASRGLAGRSYNEQFF
-,TRBD2,TRBV2,TRBJ2-7,TGTGCCAGCAGTGAAAGGCGGGAGCCCCACTACGAGCAGTACTTC,CASSERREPHYEQYF
-,-,TRBV9,TRBJ2-5,TGTGCCAGCAGCGTAGATACAGGCCTTGGAGAGACCCAGTACTTC,CASSVDTGLGETQYF
-,-,TRBV9,TRBJ2-1,TGTGCCAGCAGCGTAGCTGTGGGCCTCAACAATGAGCAGTTCTTC,CASSVAVGLNNEQFF
few,-,TRBV18,TRBJ1-1,TGTGCCAGCTCACCAGCCGGGAACACTGAAGCTTTCTTT,CASSPAGNTEAFF
-,-,TRBV6-7,TRBJ2-5,TGTGCCAGCAGCCCAGTGGCCCAGTACTTC,CASSPVAQYF
few,-,TRBV29-1,TRBJ1-4,TGCAGCGTTGATAACCCCCAGGGAGGTGGAGAAAAACTGTTTTTT,CSVDNPQGGGEKLFF
few,-,TRBV19,TRBJ2-7,TGTGCCAGTAGCCGCCGAGGGCACGAGCAGTACTTC,CASSRRGHEQYF
few,-,TRBV14,TRBJ1-4,TGTGCCAGCAGCCAAGGTCGTCCGTTGTCAAAACTGTTTTTT,CASSQGRPLSKLFF
few,-,TRBV7-2,TRBJ1-4,TGTGCCAGCAGCTCAGGGTTCTGGGATGAAAAACTGTTTTTT,CASSSGFWDEKLFF
few,-,TRBV30,TRBJ2-7,TGTGCCTGGAGTGATCTCGACGAGCAGTACTTC,CAWSDLDEQYF
-,-,TRBV28,TRBJ1-5,TGTGCCAGCAGTTTATCTTCGGGCAGGGGATCCCCGGCCCAGCATTTT,CASSLSSGRGSPAQHF
-,-,TRBV18,TRBJ2-3,TGTGCCAGCTCACAGGGGCGTACAGATACGCAGTATTTT,CASSQGRTDTQYF
-,TRBD2,TRBV19,TRBJ2-1,TGTGCCAGTAGTCCCGTGAGCGGGAGAGGTCATGAGCAGTTCTTC,CASSPVSGRGHEQFF
few,-,TRBV6-6,TRBJ2-7,TGTGCCAGCAAAACTAGTTGGGAGCAGTACTTC,CASKTSWEQYF
-,-,TRBV28,TRBJ2-3,TGTGCCAGCAGTTTCGCCCAGGACTTCACAGATACGCAGTATTTT,CASSFAQDFTDTQYF
-,TRBD2,TRBV29-1,TRBJ2-5,TGCAGCGTTGGGACTAGCGGGGCCCTAAAGTCCCAGTACTTC,CSVGTSGALKSQYF
few,TRBD1,TRBV28,TRBJ2-1,TGTGCCAGCAGTTTAACAGGGGGATACAATGAGCAGTTCTTC,CASSLTGGYNEQFF
-,-,TRBV28,TRBJ2-2,TGTGCCAGCAGTTTAGCGGGCACGAACACCGGGGAGCTGTTTTTT,CASSLAGTNTGELFF
few,TRBD2,TRBV14,TRBJ2-1,TGTGCCAGCAGCCAAGATCTGGGCGGGAGATCAATCCATGAGCAGTTCTTC,CASSQDLGGRSIHEQFF
-,TRBD2,TRBV7-9,TRBJ2-7,TGTGCCAGCAGCGACTGGGGACTAGCGGGAGCTTGGGCCTCCTACGAGCAGTACTTC,CASSDWGLAGAWASYEQYF
-,-,TRBV5-6,TRBJ2-1,TGTGCCAGCAGCTTGTTGAGTGCCTACAATGAGCAGTTCTTC,CASSLLSAYNEQFF
few,TRBD2,TRBV29-1,TRBJ2-3,TGCAGCGCCGATAGCGGGGGCACAGATACGCAGTATTTT,CSADSGGTDTQYF
-,-,TRBV6-6,TRBJ2-2,TGTGCCAGCGACCATCAAGGGGGTAACACCGGGGAGCTGTTTTTT,CASDHQGGNTGELFF
few,-,TRBV2,TRBJ2-7,TGTGCCAGCGCGCTCTCTAGGGGCTACGAGCAGTACTTC,CASALSRGYEQYF
-,-,TRBV29-1,TRBJ2-1,TGCAGCGCACGGGACTTTGGCTCCTACAATGAGCAGTTCTTC,CSARDFGSYNEQFF
few,TRBD2,TRBV9,TRBJ2-7,TGTGCCAGCAGCACAGGACTAGCTCGGGAGCAGTACTTC,CASSTGLAREQYF
-,TRBD1,TRBV30,TRBJ1-4,TGTGCCTGGAGTGGGACAGGTTTTTATGAAAAACTGTTTTTT,CAWSGTGFYEKLFF
few,TRBD2,TRBV7-7,TRBJ2-1,TGTGCTAGCAGCGTTAGCGGGGCCTACAATGAGCAGTTCTTC,CASSVSGAYNEQFF
-,-,TRBV5-1,TRBJ1-2,TGCGCCAGCAGCTTGGAAGCGGGCTACACCTTC,CASSLEAGYTF
-,-,TRBV4-2,TRBJ2-2,TGTGCCAGCAGCCACTCGAACACCGGGGAGCTGTTTTTT,CASSHSNTGELFF
few,-,TRBV18,TRBJ1-2,TGTGCCAGCTCACCCACAGGGAACTATGGCTACACCTTC,CASSPTGNYGYTF
-,TRBD2,TRBV10-3,TRBJ2-3,TGTGCCATCAGTATAGCGGGAGGGGCCACAGATACGCAGTATTTT,CAISIAGGATDTQYF
-,-,TRBV2,TRBJ1-6,TGTGCCAGCAATGAGCGGCCAAATTCACCCCTCCACTTT,CASNERPNSPLHF
-,-,TRBV6-4,TRBJ1-5,TGTGCCAGCAGTGTACAGGCGAGCAATCAGCCCCAGCATTTT,CASSVQASNQPQHF
few,-,TRBV5-1,TRBJ2-5,TGCGCCAGCAGCCCCGGGAGCCAAGAGACCCAGTACTTC,CASSPGSQETQYF
few,-,TRBV20-1,TRBJ2-7,TGCAGTGCTGACTGGAACCACGAGCAGTACTTC,CSADWNHEQYF
-,-,TRBV18,TRBJ1-2,TGTGCCAGCTCCACGCCATACAGGACCCGTAACTATGGCTACACCTTC,CASSTPYRTRNYGYTF
few,-,TRBV27,TRBJ1-2,TGTGCCAGCAGTCCGCATAATCTCCGGGAGGGCTACACCTTC,CASSPHNLREGYTF
-,-,TRBV5-4,TRBJ1-2,TGTGCCAGCAGCCCTCGACCGGGGGGATATGGCTACACCTTC,CASSPRPGGYGYTF
many,TRBD1,TRBV14,TRBJ2-6,TGTGCCAGCAGCCAATGGTTTACAGGGGATCCTGGGGCCAACGTCCTGACTTTC,CASSQWFTGDPGANVLTF
few,-,TRBV4-2,TRBJ2-7,TGTGCCAGCAGCCATACGGCCACAGACGAGCAGTACTTC,CASSHTATDEQYF
-,-,TRBV19,TRBJ1-2,TGTGCCAGTAGTACCCGGGAGGCGCGGGACTATGGCTACACCTTC,CASSTREARDYGYTF
-,TRBD1,TRBV6-5,TRBJ2-1,TGTGCCAGCAGTTACTTCCGGGACAGATCCTACAATGAGCAGTTCTTC,CASSYFRDRSYNEQFF
few,-,TRBV10-2,TRBJ2-7,TGCGCCAGCAACGACGGACTCTACGAGCAGTACTTC,CASNDGLYEQYF
-,TRBD1,TRBV7-3,TRBJ2-2,TGTGCCAGCAGCCCCCATTCACAGGGGTCCGGGGAGCTGTTTTTT,CASSPHSQGSGELFF
few,-,TRBV6-6,TRBJ2-7,TGTGCCAGCAGTTACCGGGGGTACGAGCAGTACTTC,CASSYRGYEQYF
-,-,TRBV27,TRBJ1-1,TGTGCCAGCAGTTTAGGTCAGGGCTCCGAAGCTTTCTTT,CASSLGQGSEAFF
few,-,TRBV11-3,TRBJ2-5,TGTGCCAGCAGCCGTACCCAGGGGGAGACCCAGTACTTC,CASSRTQGETQYF